This T cell receptor beta chain appears in the sequencing data of a study of cytomegalovirus exposure and HLA in healthy donors. V lost 4 bases, J lost 4 bases, and 8 bases stayed unmatched. Germline V CDR1 and CDR2: MGHRA, YSYEKL. This CDR3 comprises 15 residues. With 60 Vbeta and 13 Jbeta primers, the PCR was carried out. Method: immunoSEQ multiplex PCR; TCRdb's copy keeps in-frame clones and lacks some. The sample includes 95,000 to 150,000 clones, about 78% of them seen just once. The receptor comes from a female donor in good health and CMV-seronegative. Source material: PBMCs. The chain combines TRBV4-1 with TRBJ2-7, with 9 bases fitting TRBD1. The DNA for the CDR3 is TGCGCCAGCAGCCCGTCCGGGACAGGGAATTACGAGCAGTACTTC. Translating gives CASSPSGTGNYEQYF.